One sample yielded the 9 T cell receptor beta chains listed below, sequenced in a study of control samples from healthy donors and cancer patients (dated by TCRdb to about 2020). Library preparation used the immunoSEQ multiplex PCR assay. TCRdb provides this immuneACCESS table in a form limited to in-frame rearrangements. Some clones are lacking; in checked studies, under half of them reflect an unresolved V gene, and why the rest are absent is not known. Present in this sample are 150,000 or so clones, roughly 88% of which were seen just once. The leading ten clones occupy 4% to 6% of the sample. The sample taken for sequencing was blood. Source of these receptors: a woman aged 30 to 39 in good health.

The chain is built from TRBV24-1 and TRBJ1-2; TRBD1 matches at 7 bases. The CDR3 totals 12 residues. V lost 3 bases, J lost 14 bases, and 8 bases stayed unmatched. The germline V gene has CDR1 KGHDR and CDR2 SFDVKD. The CDR3 coding sequence is TGTGCCACCAGTGATCTGGGACAGCTGGTGACCTTC. Translation gives CATSDLGQLVTF.

The chain joins TRBV25-1 to TRBJ2-2, with 7 bases identical to TRBD1. The ends lost 0 bases at V and 1 base at J; junction bases unmatched: 2. The CDR3 contains 16 residues. Germline V gene sequence: CDR1 MGHDK, CDR2 SYGVNS. The CDR3 here is CASSEYRTGNTGELFF. CDR3 coding DNA: TGTGCCAGCAGTGAATACCGGACAGGGAACACCGGGGAGCTGTTTTTT.

The genes are TRBV6-5 and TRBJ1-4, with unresolved D. This CDR3 region has 13 residues. Per germline, CDR1 MNHEY and CDR2 SVGAGI. The V gene lost 5 bases and the J gene lost 8 bases, with 12 bases spanning the gap. The CDR3 region has the DNA TGTGCCAGCAGTATCCGGGTATGGGAAAAACTGTTTTTT. It encodes CASSIRVWEKLFF.

This rearrangement joins TRBV5-1 to TRBJ2-1; 9 nucleotides agree with TRBD2. V lost 4 bases, J lost 7 bases, and 18 bases stayed unmatched. The germline V gene encodes CDR1 SGHRS and CDR2 YFSETQ. The CDR3 spans 18 residues. The DNA of the CDR3 is TGCGCCAGCAGCCGGATCCCTAGCGGGACCACGTCCTGGAATGAGCAGTTCTTC. It is translated as CASSRIPSGTTSWNEQFF.

The chain is built from TRBV5-5 and TRBJ1-4; D is unresolved. Trimming pared 3 bases from V and 4 bases from J, leaving 19 bases between. This CDR3 region has 17 residues. Germline lookup yields CDR1 SGHKS and CDR2 YYEKEE (reference sequence). In DNA, the CDR3 is TGTGCCAGCAGCTCGAGCCGGGTCGCCATTAGTAATGAAAAACTGTTTTTT. It codes for CASSSSRVAISNEKLFF.

The gene calls are TRBV24-1 and TRBJ2-3, with 7 positions matching TRBD2. The V gene end was trimmed by 6 bases and the J gene end by 5 bases; junction bases not matched to a gene: 7. The CDR3 is made up of 14 amino acids. Per the germline V gene, CDR1 is KGHDR and CDR2 is SFDVKD. CDR3 DNA sequence: TGTGCCACCAGTAGCGGGGCGTCGGGAGATACGCAGTATTTT. Residues: CATSSGASGDTQYF.

The rearrangement uses TRBV28 and TRBJ1-1; no clear D gene. The V end was cut by 2 bases, the J end by 1 base, with 5 bases between. The germline V gene encodes CDR1 MDHEN and CDR2 SYDVKM. The CDR3 totals 13 residues. This chain's CDR3 is CASSLPQNTEAFF. For the CDR3, the DNA is TGTGCCAGCAGTTTACCCCAGAACACTGAAGCTTTCTTT. Full variable domain (rest looked up from reference TRBV28 and TRBJ1-1): DVKVTQSSRYLVKRTGEKVFLECVQDMDHENMFWYRQDPGLGLRLIYFSYDVKMKEKGDIPEGYSVSREKKERFSLILESASTNQTSMYLCASSLPQNTEAFFGQGTRLTVV.

V usage is TRBV4-1 and J usage is TRBJ1-5; possibly TRBD1 for D (5 bases). CDR3 length equals 15 residues. Per the germline V gene, CDR1 is MGHRA and CDR2 is YSYEKL. V lost 1 base and J lost 5, with 12 bases in between. The CDR3 sequence: CASSQGGGEHQPQHF. The CDR3 region has the DNA TGCGCCAGCAGCCAAGGGGGGGGTGAGCATCAGCCCCAGCATTTT.

This rearrangement joins TRBV6-4 to TRBJ2-5; D remains unclear. The V and J ends lost 0 bases and 7 bases respectively, with 12 bases between them. Germline lookup yields CDR1 MRHNA and CDR2 SNTAGT. This CDR3 spans 14 amino acids. The CDR3 DNA follows: TGTGCCAGCAGTGACTCTTTTCTGGTCGGGACCCAGTACTTC. This gives the protein CASSDSFLVGTQYF.